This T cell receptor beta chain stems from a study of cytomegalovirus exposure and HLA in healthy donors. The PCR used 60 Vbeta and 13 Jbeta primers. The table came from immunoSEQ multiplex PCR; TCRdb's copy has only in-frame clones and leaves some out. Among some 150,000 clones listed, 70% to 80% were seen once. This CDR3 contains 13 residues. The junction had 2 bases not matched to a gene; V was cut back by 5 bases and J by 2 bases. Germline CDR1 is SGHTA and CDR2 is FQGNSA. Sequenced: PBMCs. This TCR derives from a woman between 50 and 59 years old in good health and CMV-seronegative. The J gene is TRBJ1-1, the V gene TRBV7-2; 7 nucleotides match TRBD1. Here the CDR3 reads CASSRQGNTEAFF. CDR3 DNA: TGTGCCAGCAGCCGACAGGGAAACACTGAAGCTTTCTTT. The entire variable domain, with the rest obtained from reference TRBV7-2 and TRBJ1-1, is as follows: GAGVSQSPSNKVTEKGKDVELRCDPISGHTALYWYRQSLGQGLEFLIYFQGNSAPDKSGLPSDRFSAERTGGSVSTLTIQRTQQEDSAVYLCASSRQGNTEAFFGQGTRLTVV.